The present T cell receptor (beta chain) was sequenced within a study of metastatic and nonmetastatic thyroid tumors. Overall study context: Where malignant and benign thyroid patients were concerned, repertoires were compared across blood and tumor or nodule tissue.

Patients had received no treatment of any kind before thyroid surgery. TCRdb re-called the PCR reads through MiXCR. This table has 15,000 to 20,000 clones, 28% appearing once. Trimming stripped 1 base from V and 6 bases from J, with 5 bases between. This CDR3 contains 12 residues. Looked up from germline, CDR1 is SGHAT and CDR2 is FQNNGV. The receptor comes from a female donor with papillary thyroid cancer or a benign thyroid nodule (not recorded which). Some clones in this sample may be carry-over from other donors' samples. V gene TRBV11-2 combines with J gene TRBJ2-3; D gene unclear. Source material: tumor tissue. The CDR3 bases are TGTGCCAGCAGCTTAGGGTCCGATACGCAGTATTTT. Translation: CASSLGSDTQYF.